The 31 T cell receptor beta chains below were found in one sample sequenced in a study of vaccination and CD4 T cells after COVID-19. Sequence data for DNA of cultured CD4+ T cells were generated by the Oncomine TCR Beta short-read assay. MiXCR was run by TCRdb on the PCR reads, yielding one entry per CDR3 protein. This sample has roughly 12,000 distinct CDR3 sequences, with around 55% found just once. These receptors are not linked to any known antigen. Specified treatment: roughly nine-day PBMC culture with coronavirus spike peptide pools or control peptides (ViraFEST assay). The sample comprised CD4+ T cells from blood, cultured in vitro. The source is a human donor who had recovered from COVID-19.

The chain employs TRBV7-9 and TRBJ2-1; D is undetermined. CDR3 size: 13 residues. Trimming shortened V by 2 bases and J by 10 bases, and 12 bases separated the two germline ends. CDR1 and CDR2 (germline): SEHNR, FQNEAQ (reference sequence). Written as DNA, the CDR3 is TGTGCCAGCAGCTTATCGCCCGCGAGAGAGCAGTTCTTC. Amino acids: CASSLSPAREQFF.

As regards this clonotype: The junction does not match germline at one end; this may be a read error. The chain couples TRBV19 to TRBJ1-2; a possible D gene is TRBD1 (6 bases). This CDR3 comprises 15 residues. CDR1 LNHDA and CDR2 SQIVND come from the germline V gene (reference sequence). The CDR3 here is CASRIGTRSTYGYTF. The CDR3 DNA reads TGTGCCAGTAGGATAGGGACAAGGTCAACCTATGGCTACACCTTC.

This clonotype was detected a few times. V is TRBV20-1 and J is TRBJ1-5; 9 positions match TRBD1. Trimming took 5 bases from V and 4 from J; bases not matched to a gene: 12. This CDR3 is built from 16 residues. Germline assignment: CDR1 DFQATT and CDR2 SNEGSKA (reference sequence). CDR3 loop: CSARESAGTGNQPQHF. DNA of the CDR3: TGCAGTGCTCGCGAATCGGCCGGGACAGGGAATCAGCCCCAGCATTTT.

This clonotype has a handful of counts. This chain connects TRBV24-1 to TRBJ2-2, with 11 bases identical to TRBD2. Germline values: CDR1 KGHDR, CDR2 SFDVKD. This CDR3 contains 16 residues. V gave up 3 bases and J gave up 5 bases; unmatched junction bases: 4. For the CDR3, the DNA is TGTGCCACCAGTGATCTAGCGGGAGGTGAGACCGGGGAGCTGTTTTTT. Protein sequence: CATSDLAGGETGELFF.

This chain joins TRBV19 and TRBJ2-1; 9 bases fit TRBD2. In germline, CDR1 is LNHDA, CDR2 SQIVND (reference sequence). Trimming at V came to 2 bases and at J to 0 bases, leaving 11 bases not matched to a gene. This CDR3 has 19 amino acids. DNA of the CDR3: TGTGCCAGTAGTATAAGGAGCGGGAGGCTTGACCTCTCCTACAATGAGCAGTTCTTC. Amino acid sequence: CASSIRSGRLDLSYNEQFF.

CDR3 loop: CASGRDGPYEQYF. In nucleotides, the CDR3 is TGTGCCAGCGGGCGGGACGGACCTTACGAGCAGTACTTC. This sequence joins TRBV27 and TRBJ2-7; D might be TRBD2 (6 bases). The germline V gene encodes CDR1 MNHEY and CDR2 SMNVEV (reference sequence). The CDR3 has 13 amino acids. V lost 8 bases to trimming and J lost 4 bases, with 15 bases between them.

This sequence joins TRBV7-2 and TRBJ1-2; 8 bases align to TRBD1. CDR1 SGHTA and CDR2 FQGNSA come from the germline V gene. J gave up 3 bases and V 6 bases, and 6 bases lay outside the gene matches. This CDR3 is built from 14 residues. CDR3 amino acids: CASSFRGQDYGYTF. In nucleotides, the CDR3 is TGTGCCAGCAGTTTCAGGGGACAGGACTATGGCTACACCTTC.

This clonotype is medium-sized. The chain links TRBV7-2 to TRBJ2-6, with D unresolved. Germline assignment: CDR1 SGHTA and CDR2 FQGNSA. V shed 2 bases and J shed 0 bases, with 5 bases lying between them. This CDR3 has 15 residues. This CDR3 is CASSLLGSGANVLTF. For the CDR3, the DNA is TGTGCCAGCAGCTTACTCGGCTCTGGGGCCAACGTCCTGACTTTC.

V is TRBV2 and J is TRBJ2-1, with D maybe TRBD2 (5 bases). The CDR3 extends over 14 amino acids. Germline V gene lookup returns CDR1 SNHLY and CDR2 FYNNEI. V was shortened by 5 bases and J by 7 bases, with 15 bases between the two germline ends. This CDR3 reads CASSRYGGGNEQFF. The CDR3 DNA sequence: TGTGCCAGCAGTAGGTATGGAGGAGGTAATGAGCAGTTCTTC.

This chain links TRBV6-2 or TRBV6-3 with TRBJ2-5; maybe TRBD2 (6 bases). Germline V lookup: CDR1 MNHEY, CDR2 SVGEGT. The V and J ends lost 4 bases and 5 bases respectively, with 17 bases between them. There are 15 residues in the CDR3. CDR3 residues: CASSLAEGGTETQYF. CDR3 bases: TGTGCCAGCAGTTTAGCGGAGGGTGGGACGGAGACCCAGTACTTC.

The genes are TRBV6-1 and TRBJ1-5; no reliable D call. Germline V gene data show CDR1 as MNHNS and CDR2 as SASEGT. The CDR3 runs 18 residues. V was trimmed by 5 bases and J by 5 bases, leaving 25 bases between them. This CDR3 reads CASSPGIVKTRRYQPQHF. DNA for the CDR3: TGTGCCAGCAGTCCTGGAATAGTAAAGACGCGGCGGTATCAGCCCCAGCATTTT.

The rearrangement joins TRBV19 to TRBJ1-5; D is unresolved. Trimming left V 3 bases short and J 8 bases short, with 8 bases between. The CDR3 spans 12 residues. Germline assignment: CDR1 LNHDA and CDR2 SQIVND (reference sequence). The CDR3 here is CASSMRHEPQHF. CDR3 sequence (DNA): TGTGCCAGTAGTATGAGACATGAGCCCCAGCATTTT.

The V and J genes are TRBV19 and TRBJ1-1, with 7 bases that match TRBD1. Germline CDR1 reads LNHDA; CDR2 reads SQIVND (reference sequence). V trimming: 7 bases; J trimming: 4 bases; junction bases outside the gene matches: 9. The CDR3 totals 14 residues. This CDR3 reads CASNIRTGRTEAFF. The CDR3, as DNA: TGTGCCAGTAACATCAGGACAGGCCGCACTGAAGCTTTCTTT.

The CDR3 DNA reads TGTGCCAGCAGCTTAGGAACTAGAATTTGGGGGCACACTGAAGCTTTCTTT. Its translation: CASSLGTRIWGHTEAFF. The chain has TRBV7-2 and TRBJ1-1; the D gene is possibly TRBD1 (6 bases). The CDR3 is made up of 17 amino acids. V was trimmed by 1 base and J by 3 bases, leaving 18 bases between them. Germline V lookup: CDR1 SGHTA, CDR2 FQGNSA.

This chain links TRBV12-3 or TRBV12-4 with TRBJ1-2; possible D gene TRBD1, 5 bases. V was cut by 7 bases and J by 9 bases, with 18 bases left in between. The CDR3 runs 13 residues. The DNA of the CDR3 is TGTGCCAGCACCAAAGGTGGGGGACCAAGCTACACCTTC. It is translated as CASTKGGGPSYTF.

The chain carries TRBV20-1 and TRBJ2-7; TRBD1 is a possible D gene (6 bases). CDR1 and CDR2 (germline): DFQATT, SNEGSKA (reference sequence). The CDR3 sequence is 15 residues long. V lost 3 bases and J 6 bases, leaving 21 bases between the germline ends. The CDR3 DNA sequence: TGCAGTGCTAGCGGGGCTGGGGGCCAGCGCATCGAGCAGTACTTC. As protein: CSASGAGGQRIEQYF.

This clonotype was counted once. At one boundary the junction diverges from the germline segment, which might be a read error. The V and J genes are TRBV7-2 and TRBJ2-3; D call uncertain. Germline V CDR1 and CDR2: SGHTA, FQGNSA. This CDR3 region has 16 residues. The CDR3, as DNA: TGTGCCAGCAGCTTAGGATGGGCGGTAGTAACAGATACGCAGTGTTTT. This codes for CASSLGWAVVTDTQCF.

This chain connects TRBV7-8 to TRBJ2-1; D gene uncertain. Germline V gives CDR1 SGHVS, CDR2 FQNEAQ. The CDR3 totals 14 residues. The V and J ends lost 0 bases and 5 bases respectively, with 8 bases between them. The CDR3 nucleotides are TGTGCCAGCAGCTTAGCGGTCAGCCACAATGAGCAGTTCTTC. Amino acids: CASSLAVSHNEQFF. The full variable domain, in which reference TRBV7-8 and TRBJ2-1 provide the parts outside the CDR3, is GAGVSQSPRYKVAKRGQDVALRCDPISGHVSLFWYQQALGQGPEFLTYFQNEAQLDKSGLPSDRFFAERPEGSVSTLKIQRTQQEDSAVYLCASSLAVSHNEQFFGPGTRLTVL.

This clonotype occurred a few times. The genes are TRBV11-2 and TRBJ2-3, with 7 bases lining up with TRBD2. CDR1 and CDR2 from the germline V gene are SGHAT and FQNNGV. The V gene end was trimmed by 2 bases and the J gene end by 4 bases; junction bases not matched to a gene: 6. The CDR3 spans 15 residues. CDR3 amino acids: CASSLSSGTPDTQYF. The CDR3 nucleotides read TGTGCCAGCAGCTTATCAAGCGGGACTCCAGATACGCAGTATTTT.

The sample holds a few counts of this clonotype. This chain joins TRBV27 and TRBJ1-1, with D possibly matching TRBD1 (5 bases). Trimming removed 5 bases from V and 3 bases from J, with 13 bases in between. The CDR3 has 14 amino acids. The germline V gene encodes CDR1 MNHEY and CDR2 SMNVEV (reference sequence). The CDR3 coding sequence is TGTGCCAGCAGTCCAGGCGGGGCGGACACTGAAGCTTTCTTT. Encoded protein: CASSPGGADTEAFF.

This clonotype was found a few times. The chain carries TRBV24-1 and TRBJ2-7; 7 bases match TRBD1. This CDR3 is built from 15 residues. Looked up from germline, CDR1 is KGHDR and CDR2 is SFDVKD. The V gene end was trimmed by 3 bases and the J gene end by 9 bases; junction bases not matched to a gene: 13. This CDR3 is CATSDPQGILRGQYF. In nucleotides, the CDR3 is TGTGCCACCAGTGATCCACAGGGGATCCTACGAGGGCAGTACTTC.

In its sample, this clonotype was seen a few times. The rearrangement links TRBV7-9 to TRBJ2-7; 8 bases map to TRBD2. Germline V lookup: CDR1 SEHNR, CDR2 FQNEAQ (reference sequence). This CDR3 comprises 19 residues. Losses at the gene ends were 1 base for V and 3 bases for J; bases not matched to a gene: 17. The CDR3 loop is CASSLVRRGLAGLHYEQYF. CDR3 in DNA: TGTGCCAGCAGCTTAGTAAGGCGGGGCCTAGCGGGTCTCCACTACGAGCAGTACTTC.

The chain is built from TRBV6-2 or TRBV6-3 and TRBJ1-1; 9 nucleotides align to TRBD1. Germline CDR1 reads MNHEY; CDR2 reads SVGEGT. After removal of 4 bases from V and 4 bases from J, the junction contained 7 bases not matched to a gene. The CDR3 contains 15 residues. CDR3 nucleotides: TGTGCCAGCAGTTCCGGACAGGGGAGGAGCACTGAAGCTTTCTTT. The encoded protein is CASSSGQGRSTEAFF.

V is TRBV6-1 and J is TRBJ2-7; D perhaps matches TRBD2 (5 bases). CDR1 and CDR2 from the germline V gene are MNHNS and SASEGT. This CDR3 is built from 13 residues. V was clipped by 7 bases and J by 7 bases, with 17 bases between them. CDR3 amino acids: CASMTGSFGEQYF. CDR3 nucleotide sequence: TGTGCCAGCATGACGGGATCCTTCGGGGAGCAGTACTTC.

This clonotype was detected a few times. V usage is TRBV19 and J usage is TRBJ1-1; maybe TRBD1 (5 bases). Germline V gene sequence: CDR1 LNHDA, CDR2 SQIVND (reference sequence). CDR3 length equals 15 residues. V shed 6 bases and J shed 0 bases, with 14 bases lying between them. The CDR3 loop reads CASSWDADLNTEAFF. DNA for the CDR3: TGTGCCAGTAGCTGGGACGCGGACTTGAACACTGAAGCTTTCTTT.

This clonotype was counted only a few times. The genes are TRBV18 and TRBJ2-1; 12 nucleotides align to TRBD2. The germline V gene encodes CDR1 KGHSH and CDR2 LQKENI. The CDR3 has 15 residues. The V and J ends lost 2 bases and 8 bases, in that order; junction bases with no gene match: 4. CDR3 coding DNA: TGTGCCAGCTCACCAACGACTAGCGGGAGCTATGAGCAGTTCTTC. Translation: CASSPTTSGSYEQFF.

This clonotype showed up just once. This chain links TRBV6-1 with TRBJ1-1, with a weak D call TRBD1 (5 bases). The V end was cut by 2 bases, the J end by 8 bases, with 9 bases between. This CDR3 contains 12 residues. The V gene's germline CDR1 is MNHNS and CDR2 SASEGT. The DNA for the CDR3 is TGTGCCAGCAGTGAAAGGGGACGGGAAGCTTTCTTT. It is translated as CASSERGREAFF.

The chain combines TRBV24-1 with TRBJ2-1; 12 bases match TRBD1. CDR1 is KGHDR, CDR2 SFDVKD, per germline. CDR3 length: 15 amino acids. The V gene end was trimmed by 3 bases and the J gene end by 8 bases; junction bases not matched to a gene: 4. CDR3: CATSDTGTGGYEQFF. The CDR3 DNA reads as TGTGCCACCAGTGATACCGGGACAGGGGGCTATGAGCAGTTCTTC.

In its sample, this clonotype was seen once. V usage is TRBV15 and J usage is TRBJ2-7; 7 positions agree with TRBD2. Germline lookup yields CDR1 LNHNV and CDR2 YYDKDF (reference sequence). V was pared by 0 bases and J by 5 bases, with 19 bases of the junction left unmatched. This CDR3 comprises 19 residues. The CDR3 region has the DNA TGTGCCACCAGCAGAGATTCTGGGGCCGTGGCGGGAGAGGAGGACGAGCAGTACTTC. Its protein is CATSRDSGAVAGEEDEQYF.

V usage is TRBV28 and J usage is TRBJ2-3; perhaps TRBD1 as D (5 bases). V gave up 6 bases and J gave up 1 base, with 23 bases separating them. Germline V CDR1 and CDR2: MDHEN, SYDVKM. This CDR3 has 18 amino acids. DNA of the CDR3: TGTGCCAGCAGCACACAACACGACCGGACACAAGGCACAGATACGCAGTATTTT. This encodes CASSTQHDRTQGTDTQYF.

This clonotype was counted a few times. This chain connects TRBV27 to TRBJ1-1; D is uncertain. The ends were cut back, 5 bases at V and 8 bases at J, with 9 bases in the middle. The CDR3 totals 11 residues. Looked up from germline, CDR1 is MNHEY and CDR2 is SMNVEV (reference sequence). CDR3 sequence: CASSNFREAFF. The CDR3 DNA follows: TGTGCCAGCAGTAACTTTAGAGAAGCTTTCTTT.